What follows are 32 T cell receptor beta chains derived from one specimen sequenced in a study of T cell responses to AZD1222 COVID-19 vaccine (dated by TCRdb to about 2021). Receptor libraries were prepared by the immunoSEQ multiplex PCR assay. The table comes from immuneACCESS by way of TCRdb, which keeps in-frame sequences with V and J called. Part of the clones is missing from these tables; in studies checked, under half for an unresolved V gene and the rest for unknown reasons. A total of approximately 120,000 clones appear in this sample, about 88% of them only once. Roughly 4.4% of the sample lies in the top ten. Read against the paper, the sample's time point label means: baseline before first vaccination. The sequences come from peripheral blood, collected on day 0 of AZD1222 vaccination. The receptor set was obtained from an adult in good health.

The chain is built from TRBV19 and TRBJ2-3; possibly TRBD1 or TRBD2 for D (7 bases each). V was shortened by 2 bases and J by 7 bases, with 34 bases between the two germline ends. The CDR3 is 21 amino acids. Looked up from germline, CDR1 is LNHDA and CDR2 is SQIVND (reference sequence). The CDR3 region has the DNA TGTGCCAGTAGTATATATGGCGCGGGGGACTACCTTCCCCAGGGGGATAATACGCAGTATTTT. Protein sequence: CASSIYGAGDYLPQGDNTQYF. The entire variable domain, with the rest obtained from reference TRBV19 and TRBJ2-3, is as follows: DGGITQSPKYLFRKEGQNVTLSCEQNLNHDAMYWYRQDPGQGLRLIYYSQIVNDFQKGDIAEGYSVSREKKESFPLTVTSAQKNPTAFYLCASSIYGAGDYLPQGDNTQYFGPGTRLTVL.

This CDR3 reads CASSLESSYNEQFF. In nucleotides, the CDR3 is TGTGCCAGCAGCTTAGAAAGCTCCTACAATGAGCAGTTCTTC. J is TRBJ2-1 and V is TRBV7-9; D is unclear. This CDR3 region has 14 residues. Germline V lookup: CDR1 SEHNR, CDR2 FQNEAQ (reference sequence). V was pared by 1 base and J by 0 bases, with 4 bases between.

DNA of the CDR3: TGTGCCAGTAGTCCCCGACTAGCGGGAGGGCCGGATACGCAGTATTTT. Translating gives CASSPRLAGGPDTQYF. This chain uses TRBV19 with TRBJ2-3; TRBD2 matches 14 bases. The V gene's germline CDR1 is LNHDA and CDR2 SQIVND (reference sequence). V dropped 5 bases and J dropped 6; count of bases not matched to a gene: 7. This CDR3 comprises 16 residues.

The chain combines TRBV19 with TRBJ2-1; D possibly corresponds to TRBD1 (6 bases). Per the germline V gene, CDR1 is LNHDA and CDR2 is SQIVND (reference sequence). Trimming stripped 6 bases from V and 5 bases from J, with 17 bases between. The CDR3 length is 15 residues. The DNA of the CDR3 is TGTGCCAGTAGCGGCGTTGGGGGCTTTAACAATGAGCAGTTCTTC. Translation gives CASSGVGGFNNEQFF. The variable domain in full, completed from reference TRBV19 and TRBJ2-1, reads DGGITQSPKYLFRKEGQNVTLSCEQNLNHDAMYWYRQDPGQGLRLIYYSQIVNDFQKGDIAEGYSVSREKKESFPLTVTSAQKNPTAFYLCASSGVGGFNNEQFFGPGTRLTVL.

The chain uses TRBV11-3 and TRBJ2-1; 12 bases fit TRBD2. CDR1 and CDR2 from the germline V gene are SGHNT and YENEEA. The CDR3 has 15 residues. Trimming removed 1 base from V and 5 bases from J; junction bases left unmatched: 0. CDR3 in amino acids: CASSLGTSGNNEQFF. The CDR3 nucleotides read TGTGCCAGCAGCTTAGGGACTAGCGGGAACAATGAGCAGTTCTTC.

The chain employs TRBV2 and TRBJ1-5; D is unresolved. The ends were cut back, 2 bases at V and 4 bases at J, with 9 bases in the middle. CDR3 length: 14 residues. Germline V gene lookup returns CDR1 SNHLY and CDR2 FYNNEI. CDR3 DNA: TGTGCCAGCAGTGAAATAGAAGTTAATCAGCCCCAGCATTTT. Translating it yields CASSEIEVNQPQHF.

The chain recombines TRBV4-2 with TRBJ1-6; 7 nucleotides agree with TRBD1. The length of the CDR3 is 15 residues. Germline assignment: CDR1 LGHNA and CDR2 YNFKEQ. Losses at the gene ends were 1 base for V and 7 bases for J; bases not matched to a gene: 4. The CDR3 DNA reads as TGTGCCAGCAGCCAAGTAGGCAGGGGGAATTCACCCCTCCACTTT. Its translation is CASSQVGRGNSPLHF.

CDR3 amino acids: CASSFGRVSNQPQHF. In nucleotides, the CDR3 is TGTGCCAGCAGCTTTGGTAGGGTTAGCAATCAGCCCCAGCATTTT. The gene calls are TRBV5-5 and TRBJ1-5, with D unresolved. CDR3 length equals 15 residues. Germline V CDR1 and CDR2: SGHKS, YYEKEE (reference sequence). The V and J ends lost 2 bases and 0 bases respectively, with 9 bases between them.

The chain couples TRBV11-3 to TRBJ1-1; possible D gene TRBD1, 5 bases. This CDR3 has 16 residues. CDR1 SGHNT and CDR2 YENEEA come from the germline V gene. Trimming took 0 bases from V and 1 from J, leaving 12 bases between them. CDR3 bases: TGTGCCAGCAGCTTAGATGGTTGGCAGGGGAACACTGAAGCTTTCTTT. This sequence encodes CASSLDGWQGNTEAFF. Full variable domain (missing parts from reference TRBV11-3 and TRBJ1-1): EAGVVQSPRYKIIEKKQPVAFWCNPISGHNTLYWYLQNLGQGPELLIRYENEEAVDDSQLPKDRFSAERLKGVDSTLKIQPAELGDSAVYLCASSLDGWQGNTEAFFGQGTRLTVV.

The chain joins TRBV7-8 to TRBJ1-2; D may be TRBD1 (5 bases). Trimming cost V 5 bases and J 1 base, with 23 bases left between them. CDR1 and CDR2 from the germline V gene are SGHVS and FQNEAQ. This CDR3 has 18 residues. CDR3 sequence: CASSPGLPGLLLNYGYTF. CDR3 DNA: TGTGCCAGCAGCCCGGGGCTACCGGGACTTCTCCTTAACTATGGCTACACCTTC.

This clone was picked up a small number of times. The CDR3 DNA reads TGTGCCAGTAACCGGGACAGGGTCGTTAACTATGGCTACACCTTC. The encoded protein is CASNRDRVVNYGYTF. The chain links TRBV28 to TRBJ1-2, with TRBD1 matching over 9 bases. The CDR3 contains 15 residues. Germline loops: CDR1 MDHEN, CDR2 SYDVKM. The junction had 9 bases not matched to a gene; V was cut back by 9 bases and J by 1 base.

This sequence joins TRBV4-1 and TRBJ2-5; 8 nucleotides align to TRBD2. V shed 1 base and J 0 bases; nucleotides not matched to a gene: 4. The CDR3 is made up of 16 amino acids. The germline V gene has CDR1 MGHRA and CDR2 YSYEKL. Here the CDR3 reads CASSQGAGGYQETQYF. CDR3 nucleotides: TGCGCCAGCAGCCAAGGGGCGGGGGGCTACCAAGAGACCCAGTACTTC.

This chain connects TRBV21-1 to TRBJ2-3; the table's D call of TRBD2 was not tested on the DNA. TRBV21-1 is noted as a pseudogene. This CDR3 has 14 residues. CDR3 loop: CASSKGAYPDTQYF. CDR3 sequence (DNA): TGTGCCAGCAGCAAAGGAGCCTACCCAGATACGCAGTATTTT.

The rearrangement links TRBV29-1 to TRBJ1-1; D is perhaps TRBD1 (5 bases). Germline assignment: CDR1 SQVTM and CDR2 ANQGSEA. This CDR3 is 14 amino acids long. Trimming took 4 bases from V and 3 from J, leaving 15 bases between them. The CDR3 DNA reads as TGCAGCGTTGCGCCGGAGGGGATACACACTGAAGCTTTCTTT. Protein: CSVAPEGIHTEAFF. Looking up the rest from reference TRBV29-1 and TRBJ1-1 gives the full variable domain: SAVISQKPSRDICQRGTSLTIQCQVDSQVTMMFWYRQQPGQSLTLIATANQGSEATYESGFVIDKFPISRPNLTFSTLTVSNMSPEDSSIYLCSVAPEGIHTEAFFGQGTRLTVV.

The CDR3 nucleotides read TGTGCCAGCTTACTAGGGACTGGAGTTAGGGATGAGCAGTTCTTC. This encodes CASLLGTGVRDEQFF. The chain has TRBV18 and TRBJ2-1, with D maybe TRBD2 (6 bases). This CDR3 has 15 amino acids. Trimming removed 7 bases at V and 8 bases at J, with 21 bases between. Germline V gene lookup returns CDR1 KGHSH and CDR2 LQKENI.

The chain has TRBV7-9 and TRBJ1-2; tentatively, D is TRBD1 (5 bases). V gave up 6 bases and J gave up 5 bases, with 22 bases separating them. Germline CDR1 is SEHNR and CDR2 is FQNEAQ (reference sequence). The CDR3 consists of 16 residues. The CDR3 sequence is CASSSAIRRGGYGYTF. The CDR3 nucleotides read TGTGCCAGCAGTTCCGCGATTCGGAGGGGCGGGTATGGCTACACCTTC. Supplemented by reference TRBV7-9 and TRBJ1-2, the full variable domain reads DTGVSQNPRHKITKRGQNVTFRCDPISEHNRLYWYRQTLGQGPEFLTYFQNEAQLEKSRLLSDRFSAERPKGSFSTLEIQRTEQGDSAMYLCASSSAIRRGGYGYTFGSGTRLTVV.

This clone is a singleton in its sample. V gene TRBV20-1 combines with J gene TRBJ2-3, with 7 nucleotides matching TRBD1. V trimming: 3 bases; J trimming: 3 bases; junction bases outside the gene matches: 3. The CDR3 loop spans 13 amino acids. Germline V gene data show CDR1 as DFQATT and CDR2 as SNEGSKA (reference sequence). The DNA for the CDR3 is TGCAGTGCTAGTAAGGGGGCGACAGATACGCAGTATTTT. As protein: CSASKGATDTQYF.

V usage is TRBV5-1 and J usage is TRBJ2-3; D is possibly TRBD1 or TRBD2 (6 bases each). Germline CDR1 is SGHRS and CDR2 is YFSETQ. Trimming shortened V by 4 bases and J by 0 bases, and 15 bases separated the two germline ends. This CDR3 is built from 16 residues. The CDR3 sequence: CASSRGQGDSTDTQYF. Here the CDR3 DNA reads TGCGCCAGCAGCCGGGGGCAGGGAGATAGCACAGATACGCAGTATTTT.

The gene calls are TRBV9 and TRBJ1-3, with D hard to call. The CDR3 has 16 residues. V was clipped by 6 bases and J by 0 bases, with 16 bases between them. Germline values: CDR1 SGDLS, CDR2 YYNGEE. CDR3 in amino acids: CASTEGRPGSGNTIYF. The CDR3 nucleotides read TGTGCCAGCACCGAGGGCAGGCCAGGCTCTGGAAACACCATATATTTT.

V usage is TRBV19 and J usage is TRBJ2-1; maybe TRBD2 (5 bases). Per germline, CDR1 LNHDA and CDR2 SQIVND (reference sequence). The CDR3 consists of 16 residues. V was shortened by 7 bases and J by 0 bases, with 16 bases between the two germline ends. The chain's CDR3 is CASNIPDYSSYNEQFF. Written as DNA, the CDR3 is TGTGCCAGTAACATCCCAGACTACAGCTCCTACAATGAGCAGTTCTTC. The entire variable domain, with the rest obtained from reference TRBV19 and TRBJ2-1, is as follows: DGGITQSPKYLFRKEGQNVTLSCEQNLNHDAMYWYRQDPGQGLRLIYYSQIVNDFQKGDIAEGYSVSREKKESFPLTVTSAQKNPTAFYLCASNIPDYSSYNEQFFGPGTRLTVL.

This clone was recorded only once. The gene calls are TRBV30 and TRBJ1-2, with 12 positions matching TRBD1. The CDR3 extends over 14 amino acids. J was trimmed by 8 bases and V by 1 base; bases with no gene match: 5. Germline V gene data show CDR1 as GTSNPN and CDR2 as SVGIG (reference sequence). The CDR3 reads CAWSGDRGREGYTF. The CDR3 coding sequence is TGTGCCTGGAGTGGGGACAGGGGGCGAGAGGGCTACACCTTC. Filled out from reference TRBV30 and TRBJ1-2, the complete variable domain reads SQTIHQWPATLVQPVGSPLSLECTVEGTSNPNLYWYRQAAGRGLQLLFYSVGIGQISSEVPQNLSASRPQDRQFILSSKKLLLSDSGFYLCAWSGDRGREGYTFGSGTRLTVV.

This clone was detected only once. The chain recombines TRBV6-5 with TRBJ2-1, with 7 bases aligning to TRBD2. The ends lost 2 bases at V and 3 bases at J; junction bases unmatched: 4. There are 15 residues in the CDR3. Germline V lookup: CDR1 MNHEY, CDR2 SVGAGI. The CDR3 nucleotides are TGTGCCAGCAGTTACCTAGCGGCGTACTACAATGAGCAGTTCTTC. Translated, it gives CASSYLAAYYNEQFF.

This clone was counted between two and nine times. The rearrangement links TRBV5-1 to TRBJ2-7; 10 bases align to TRBD1. With V trimmed by 2 bases and J by 5 bases, 10 bases remained unmatched. Germline loops: CDR1 SGHRS, CDR2 YFSETQ. CDR3 length equals 16 residues. The CDR3 reads CASSFRGGQGRNEQYF. CDR3 nucleotides: TGCGCCAGCAGCTTCCGAGGGGGACAGGGGAGGAACGAGCAGTACTTC.

Here the CDR3 DNA reads TGTGCCAGCAGTCGGGTGTATAGCAATCAGCCCCAGCATTTT. Its translation: CASSRVYSNQPQHF. V is TRBV27 and J is TRBJ1-5; D unresolved. V was cut by 5 bases and J by 0 bases, with 8 bases left in between. CDR3 length: 14 amino acids. Per germline, CDR1 MNHEY and CDR2 SMNVEV (reference sequence).

In this sample, this clone turned up once. This chain joins TRBV30 and TRBJ1-5; 8 bases are shared with TRBD1. With V trimmed by 0 bases and J by 4 bases, 8 bases remained unmatched. The CDR3 totals 16 residues. Germline V gene data show CDR1 as GTSNPN and CDR2 as SVGIG (reference sequence). The CDR3 DNA follows: TGTGCCTGGAGTGTTCCCCAACAGGGGGAAAATCAGCCCCAGCATTTT. Translation gives CAWSVPQQGENQPQHF.

The genes are TRBV29-1 and TRBJ1-5; D might be TRBD1 (6 bases). CDR1 and CDR2 (germline): SQVTM, ANQGSEA. This CDR3 is 13 amino acids long. V lost 6 bases and J lost 3, with 12 bases in between. DNA for the CDR3: TGCAGCGTGGCCGGACAGCTCAATCAGCCCCAGCATTTT. This encodes CSVAGQLNQPQHF.

The V and J genes are TRBV29-1 and TRBJ2-7; D might be TRBD2 (5 bases). CDR1 SQVTM and CDR2 ANQGSEA come from the germline V gene. This CDR3 is 13 amino acids long. V was shortened by 0 bases and J by 6 bases, with 12 bases between the two germline ends. The CDR3 loop is CSVEDITRSEQYF. The CDR3, as DNA: TGCAGCGTTGAAGATATAACTAGATCCGAGCAGTACTTC.

The table lists this clone with a few counts. The chain has TRBV27 and TRBJ1-1, with D possibly being TRBD1 (5 bases). The CDR3 has 13 amino acids. CDR1 is MNHEY and CDR2 is SMNVEV in the germline V gene (reference sequence). V shed 6 bases and J shed 2 bases, with 10 bases lying between them. This chain's CDR3 is CASSPWGNTEAFF. In DNA, the CDR3 is TGTGCCAGCAGCCCTTGGGGCAACACTGAAGCTTTCTTT.

The V call is TRBV10-3, the J call TRBJ1-1, with 9 bases that match TRBD1. After removal of 8 bases from V and 0 bases from J, the junction contained 1 base not matched to a gene. Germline assignment: CDR1 ENHRY and CDR2 SYGVKD. The CDR3 runs to 13 residues. CDR3 sequence reads: CAIGQGLNTEAFF. As DNA, the CDR3 is TGTGCCATCGGACAGGGGCTGAACACTGAAGCTTTCTTT.

The gene calls are TRBV27 and TRBJ2-3; the match to TRBD2 covers 8 bases. CDR3 length: 15 residues. Germline V CDR1 and CDR2: MNHEY, SMNVEV (reference sequence). V trimming: 3 bases; J trimming: 3 bases; junction bases outside the gene matches: 5. The CDR3 DNA sequence: TGTGCCAGCAGTTTCCGGGAGGGTAGGACAGATACGCAGTATTTT. The encoded protein is CASSFREGRTDTQYF.

The J gene is TRBJ1-1, the V gene TRBV13, with a tentative D call TRBD1 (5 bases). V lost 3 bases, J lost 2 bases, and 10 bases lay in between. The CDR3 is made up of 14 amino acids. In germline, CDR1 is PRHDT, CDR2 FYEKMQ (reference sequence). CDR3 bases: TGTGCCAGCAGCTTTGTGAGGGGAAACACTGAAGCTTTCTTT. Translating gives CASSFVRGNTEAFF. Full variable domain (outside the CDR3, taken from reference TRBV13 and TRBJ1-1): AAGVIQSPRHLIKEKRETATLKCYPIPRHDTVYWYQQGPGQDPQFLISFYEKMQSDKGSIPDRFSAQQFSDYHSELNMSSLELGDSALYFCASSFVRGNTEAFFGQGTRLTVV.

The rearrangement links TRBV21-1 to TRBJ2-7; the D segment call TRBD1 is taken from the table without a DNA check. TRBV21-1 constitutes a pseudogene. The CDR3 is 16 residues long. CDR3 residues: CASSSRTGRGCHEQYF. Here the CDR3 DNA reads TGTGCCAGCAGCTCCCGGACAGGGAGGGGGTGCCACGAGCAGTACTTC.